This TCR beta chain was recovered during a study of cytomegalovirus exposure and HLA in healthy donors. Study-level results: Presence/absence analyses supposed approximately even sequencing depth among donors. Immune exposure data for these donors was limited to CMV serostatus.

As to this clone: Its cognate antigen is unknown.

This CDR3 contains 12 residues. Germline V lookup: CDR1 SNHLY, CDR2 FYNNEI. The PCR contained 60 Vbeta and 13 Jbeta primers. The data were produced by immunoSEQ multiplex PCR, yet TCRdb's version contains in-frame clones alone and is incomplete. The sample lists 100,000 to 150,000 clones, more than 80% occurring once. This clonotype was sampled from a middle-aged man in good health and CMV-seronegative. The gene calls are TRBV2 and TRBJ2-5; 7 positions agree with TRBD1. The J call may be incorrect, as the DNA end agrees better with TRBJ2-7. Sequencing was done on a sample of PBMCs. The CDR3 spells CASRGQVLEQYF. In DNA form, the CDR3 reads TGTGCCAGCAGAGGACAGGTTCTCGAGCAGTACTTC.